Listed here are 8 T cell receptor beta chains from one sample, sequenced in a study of T cells in narcolepsy. The table came from immunoSEQ multiplex PCR; TCRdb's copy has only in-frame clones and leaves some out. Counted here are around 30,000 clones, around 86% occurring once; the ten biggest clones make up around 2.6%. Sequencing was performed on CD45RA- memory CD4+ T cells from PBMCs. Receptor source: a human donor with narcolepsy.

The CDR3 sequence: CASHVSGSPEETQYF. The DNA of the CDR3 is TGCGCCAGCCACGTCTCGGGGTCCCCCGAAGAGACCCAGTACTTC. The V and J genes are TRBV5-1 and TRBJ2-5, with D tentatively TRBD2 (5 bases). From germline, CDR1 is SGHRS and CDR2 YFSETQ. V was shortened by 7 bases and J by 3 bases, with 19 bases between the two germline ends. The CDR3 covers 15 residues.

This chain links TRBV7-2 with TRBJ2-1; possible D gene TRBD1, 5 bases. Trimming took off 1 base at V and 6 bases at J, with 16 bases between the two ends. The CDR3 covers 16 residues. Germline V gene lookup returns CDR1 SGHTA and CDR2 FQGNSA. The CDR3 sequence: CASSLGGQVHFNEQFF. In nucleotides, the CDR3 is TGTGCCAGCAGCTTAGGGGGCCAGGTTCACTTCAATGAGCAGTTCTTC.

The chain carries TRBV7-2 and TRBJ2-7; 11 positions agree with TRBD2. This CDR3 is built from 16 residues. Germline values: CDR1 SGHTA, CDR2 FQGNSA. V trimming: 1 base; J trimming: 3 bases; junction bases outside the gene matches: 5. The CDR3 is CASSLVAGGPFYEQYF. The CDR3 nucleotides are TGTGCCAGCAGCTTAGTAGCGGGGGGGCCCTTCTACGAGCAGTACTTC.

This clone was seen only once. The chain links TRBV6-6 to TRBJ1-2; 7 bases map to TRBD1. This CDR3 has 15 residues. Germline V gene data show CDR1 as MNHNY and CDR2 as SVGAGI (reference sequence). J was trimmed by 3 bases and V by 5 bases; bases with no gene match: 9. CDR3 sequence: CASSDFDRADYGYTF. DNA of the CDR3: TGTGCCAGCAGTGATTTCGACAGGGCGGACTATGGCTACACCTTC.

This clone has only a few counts. This sequence joins TRBV10-3 and TRBJ2-3; TRBD1 is a possible D gene (8 bases). Per the germline V gene, CDR1 is ENHRY and CDR2 is SYGVKD. CDR3 length: 15 residues. With 5 bases removed from V and 3 bases from J, the gap between germline ends came to 15 bases. CDR3 coding DNA: TGTGCCATCAGTCGGACAGGGAGGGGGACAGATACGCAGTATTTT. It codes for CAISRTGRGTDTQYF.

The chain joins TRBV6-6 to TRBJ1-1; D is uncertain. The germline V gene encodes CDR1 MNHNY and CDR2 SVGAGI (reference sequence). The CDR3 loop spans 15 amino acids. Trimming took 2 bases from V and 2 from J, leaving 12 bases between them. CDR3 protein: CASSYAGNGNTEAFF. The CDR3 DNA is TGTGCCAGCAGTTACGCGGGAAATGGAAACACTGAAGCTTTCTTT.

The CDR3 DNA reads as TGTGCCAGCGGCGAGGGGGGGGGAGGCTGGGAGACCCAGTACTTC. Its translation is CASGEGGGGWETQYF. V usage is TRBV27 and J usage is TRBJ2-5; D perhaps matches TRBD2 (7 bases). Trimming took 8 bases from V and 5 from J, leaving 21 bases between them. Germline CDR1 reads MNHEY; CDR2 reads SMNVEV (reference sequence). There are 15 residues in the CDR3.

This chain uses TRBV7-6 with TRBJ2-1; the D gene is possibly TRBD2 (5 bases). V shed 1 base and J shed 5 bases, with 9 bases lying between them. CDR1 is SGHVS, CDR2 FNYEAQ, per germline. The CDR3 loop spans 14 amino acids. CDR3 protein: CASSLDLGDNEQFF. For the CDR3, the DNA is TGTGCCAGCAGCTTAGACCTCGGGGACAATGAGCAGTTCTTC.